This T cell receptor (beta chain) came from a study of T-cell memory formation after mild COVID-19 (dated by TCRdb to 2020 to 2023). In terms of the full investigation: Most TCR sequence clusters were specific to one of the two donors. Longitudinal TCRalpha and TCRbeta repertoire sequencing tracked T-cell clones expanding and contracting after mild COVID-19 in a couple of donors. Two young, previously healthy adult volunteers made up the cohort, one male and one female.

Ficoll-Paque density gradient centrifugation was used to isolate PBMCs. Study-wide findings and limitations: Clones that contracted from day 15 to 85 showed balanced CD4/CD8 phenotypes, whereas a second wave of clones that expanded from day 15 to 37 leaned towards CD4+. Contracting CD4+ clones were located mainly in the CM and EM memory subsets, whereas CD8+ clones were found to be enriched in EMRA. The study included only a couple of mild cases, and larger cohorts that include severe cases with pre-infection samples were judged to be necessary. SARS-CoV-2 specificity of the second-wave clones peaking on day 37 was not confirmed. Some responding clones were detected in pre-infection memory, suggesting pre-existing cross-reactive memory T cells joined the SARS-CoV-2 response.

The table lists this clonotype with many counts. No antigen is known for it. The input lacks base qualities; no much larger clone sits a single base away. The run used an Illumina NovaSeq 6000. TCRalpha and TCRbeta cDNA libraries were built by 5'RACE with constant-segment primers, adding sample barcodes and unique molecular identifiers. RNA was extracted from every sample with Trizol reagent. Amplification of the libraries took two PCR steps, and the second step added a second sample barcode plus Illumina TruSeq adapters. Libraries were sequenced on an Illumina NovaSeq with 2 x 150 bp paired-end reads. Per the authors' processing: With migec v1.2.7, reads were demultiplexed and then collapsed into UMI-guided consensus sequences. Using mixcr v2.1.11, the UMI consensuses were aligned to TRA and TRB V and J templates and assembled into clonotypes. Expanded or contracted clonotypes were those called significant by both edgeR and NoisET, with noise models trained on biological replicates. For edgeR calls, the cutoffs were a false discovery rate-adjusted p below 0.01 and a log2 fold-change threshold of 1. As an exploratory analysis of dynamics, PCA with hierarchical clustering was applied to max-normalized trajectories of the 1000 most abundant clonotypes. Separately sequenced CD4+ and CD8+ repertoires were used to assign a CD4 or CD8 phenotype to each responding clone. TCRdb passed the public sequencing reads through fastp at Q25 and MiXCR, retaining productive beta sequences. A single entry per CDR3 protein holds the most common genes and DNA from its merged rows. The authors' filters were not applied to this entry. Here the sample has a few hundred thousand distinct CDR3 sequences; roughly 17% occur a single time. The top ten constitute 20% to 25% of the sample.

Trimming removed 4 bases from V and 7 bases from J; the gene matches leave 11 bases unexplained. Reading the germline V gene (reference sequence) gives CDR1 SGHNT and CDR2 YYREEE. The CDR3 has 15 amino acids, counting the end cysteine and phenylalanine. Left in the record is the CDR3 DNA by itself, 45 bases read in frame from the first base. Recombination linked TRBV5-4 to TRBJ1-5; 7 middle bases align to TRBD1. This receptor was taken from a man in his late teens or twenties who had mild COVID-19 (a few samples of this study predate the infection). The sample titles of this study are shuffled in the database, so cell type and time point are left out; the donor was told from shared clones. The sequenced sample was PBMCs or a T cell subset sorted from them (not recorded which). The DNA is TGTGCCAGCAGCCTCGACAGGGCGCCTTACCAGCCCCAGCATTTT. This is translated as CASSLDRAPYQPQHF. With all but the CDR3 taken from the reference TRBV5-4 and TRBJ1-5 genes, the full variable domain is: ETGVTQSPTHLIKTRGQQVTLRCSSQSGHNTVSWYQQALGQGPQFIFQYYREEENGRGNFPPRFSGLQFPNYSSELNVNALELDDSALYLCASSLDRAPYQPQHFGDGTRLSIL.